These T cell receptor beta chains were read from a single sample in a study of T cells in Graves' hyperthyroidism and ophthalmopathy. In TCRdb, the multiplex PCR reads were re-called with MiXCR into one record per CDR3 protein. The repertoire consists of some 420,000 distinct CDR3 sequences, with around 13% occurring once and the leading ten covering 5.3%. The sample consisted of blood. The source of these receptors is a woman between 18 and 29 years old with Graves' hyperthyroidism. The conserved cysteine and the conserved F or W are not part of the CDR3 here. Fields, in order: CDR3 protein, J gene, V gene.

CDR3: ASTRTGRETQY
J: TRBJ2-5
V: TRBV5-6

CDR3: ASSPGHANYGYP
J: TRBJ1-2
V: TRBV4-1

CDR3: ASSLSSGLPPYEQY
J: TRBJ2-7
V: TRBV11-2

CDR3: ASSPAWGQEPHTQY
J: TRBJ2-3
V: TRBV11-2

CDR3: ASSRRGRLNTEAF
J: TRBJ1-1
V: TRBV28

CDR3: ATSVRDTTSSYNEQF
J: TRBJ2-1
V: TRBV24-1

CDR3: ASSSHRVSSTDTQY
J: TRBJ2-3
V: TRBV27

CDR3: ASSEDGGYSNQPQH
J: TRBJ1-5
V: TRBV6-1

CDR3: ASMERLDYYNEQF
J: TRBJ2-1
V: TRBV6-1

CDR3: ASSPIGLAVNSYNEQF
J: TRBJ2-1
V: TRBV12-3/TRBV12-4

CDR3: ASSPHGGSEAF
J: TRBJ1-1
V: TRBV19

CDR3: ASGDGY
J: TRBJ2-5
V: TRBV28

CDR3: ASSLAGVPNTEAF
J: TRBJ1-1
V: TRBV11-2

CDR3: SGTGTETYEQY
J: TRBJ2-7
V: TRBV20-1

CDR3: AINTDRGITEAF
J: TRBJ1-1
V: TRBV10-3

CDR3: ASSIDEIRDYGYT
J: TRBJ1-2
V: TRBV19

CDR3: AWSDDEAF
J: TRBJ1-1
V: TRBV30

CDR3: ASKVGGANQPQH
J: TRBJ1-5
V: TRBV28

CDR3: ASTQGGLAGQETQY
J: TRBJ2-5
V: TRBV5-1

CDR3: ASSYYQGAGTGELF
J: TRBJ2-2
V: TRBV12-3/TRBV12-4

CDR3: ASSPLGAGGPNEQF
J: TRBJ2-1
V: TRBV7-3

CDR3: AWSALGRGNYGYT
J: TRBJ1-2
V: TRBV30

CDR3: ASSYAGGKNEQF
J: TRBJ2-1
V: TRBV7-2

CDR3: ASSPNGSLKPYEQY
J: TRBJ2-7
V: TRBV27

CDR3: ASSTKEGITGELF
J: TRBJ2-2
V: TRBV27

CDR3: ASFEQGRGYEQY
J: TRBJ2-7
V: TRBV28

CDR3: ASNPVAGVPEQY
J: TRBJ2-7
V: TRBV6-1

CDR3: ASSSLGLSGRAGELF
J: TRBJ2-2
V: TRBV7-8

CDR3: SVGRGRAETGELF
J: TRBJ2-2
V: TRBV29-1